The 16 T cell receptor beta chains below all came from one sample that was sequenced in a study of T-cell memory formation after mild COVID-19. TCRdb processed the 5' RACE reads anew with MiXCR; each CDR3 protein has one entry. The data contain roughly 45,000 distinct CDR3 sequences, roughly a quarter of them singletons. Sequences were obtained from PBMCs or a T cell subset sorted from them (not recorded which). Receptors were obtained from a man between 18 and 29 years old who had mild COVID-19 (a few samples of this study predate the infection). Cell type and time point are not known.

This clonotype has a handful of counts. V gene TRBV7-6 combines with J gene TRBJ2-1; 10 nucleotides match TRBD2. Germline CDR1 SGHVS, CDR2 FNYEAQ. The CDR3 contains 17 residues. Trimming cost V 2 bases and J 5 bases; bases outside gene matches: 9. The CDR3 nucleotides are TGTGCCAGCAGCTTACGACCGGAGCGGGGGGGCCACAATGAGCAGTTCTTC. Its translation is CASSLRPERGGHNEQFF. The whole variable domain, filled in from reference TRBV7-6 and TRBJ2-1, reads GAGVSQSPRYKVTKRGQDVALRCDPISGHVSLYWYRQALGQGPEFLTYFNYEAQQDKSGLPNDRFSAERPEGSISTLTIQRTEQRDSAMYRCASSLRPERGGHNEQFFGPGTRLTVL.

The gene calls are TRBV29-1 and TRBJ2-4; 9 bases fit TRBD1. The germline V gene has CDR1 SQVTM and CDR2 ANQGSEA. The CDR3 consists of 16 residues. The ends lost 0 bases at V and 6 bases at J; junction bases unmatched: 9. CDR3 sequence (DNA): TGCAGCGTTGAAGATCCCGGGACAGGGCTTATAAACATTCAGTACTTC. This translates into CSVEDPGTGLINIQYF.

In its sample, this clonotype was seen many times. The chain combines TRBV6-2 or TRBV6-3 with TRBJ2-3, with 7 bases fitting TRBD2. The CDR3 extends over 15 amino acids. The V segment lost 7 bases and the J segment 2 bases; nucleotides outside the gene matches: 9. Germline CDR1 MNHEY, CDR2 SVGEGT. This CDR3 reads CASTHGLADTDTQYF. In DNA form, the CDR3 reads TGTGCCAGCACTCACGGGCTAGCGGACACAGATACGCAGTATTTT.

This chain links TRBV7-3 with TRBJ2-2; D remains unclear. CDR3 length: 12 residues. Deletions cut 2 bases from V and 5 bases from J, with 3 bases between. Germline CDR1 and CDR2: SGHTA and FQGTGA. The CDR3 loop is CASSLRTGELFF. CDR3 DNA sequence: TGTGCCAGCAGCTTACGTACCGGGGAGCTGTTTTTT. The complete variable domain, with remaining parts taken from reference TRBV7-3 and TRBJ2-2, reads GAGVSQTPSNKVTEKGKYVELRCDPISGHTALYWYRQSLGQGPEFLIYFQGTGAADDSGLPNDRFFAVRPEGSVSTLKIQRTERGDSAVYLCASSLRTGELFFGEGSRLTVL.

The V and J genes are TRBV11-2 and TRBJ1-2; the match to TRBD1 covers 7 bases. V was clipped by 5 bases and J by 2 bases; unmatched bases: 2. Germline V gene sequence: CDR1 SGHAT, CDR2 FQNNGV. This CDR3 has 13 residues. CDR3 residues: CASSRDSNYGYTF. As DNA, the CDR3 is TGTGCCAGCAGCCGGGACAGCAACTATGGCTACACCTTC. Together with reference TRBV11-2 and TRBJ1-2, the CDR3 gives the full variable domain: EAGVAQSPRYKIIEKRQSVAFWCNPISGHATLYWYQQILGQGPKLLIQFQNNGVVDDSQLPKDRFSAERLKGVDSTLKIQPAKLEDSAVYLCASSRDSNYGYTFGSGTRLTVV.

This sequence joins TRBV11-2 and TRBJ2-7; D uncertain. This CDR3 is built from 14 residues. CDR1 SGHAT and CDR2 FQNNGV come from the germline V gene. V lost 4 bases to trimming and J lost 2 bases, with 12 bases between them. CDR3: CASSYGPTAYEQYV. In DNA form, the CDR3 reads TGTGCCAGCAGCTACGGACCAACCGCCTACGAGCAGTACGTC.

This chain joins TRBV13 and TRBJ2-3; 9 bases align to TRBD1. V lost 5 bases, J lost 0 bases, and 6 bases stayed unmatched. CDR3 length: 16 residues. Germline CDR1 and CDR2: PRHDT and FYEKMQ (reference sequence). The CDR3 sequence is CASSDRQGESTDTQYF. Here the CDR3 DNA reads TGTGCCAGCAGCGACAGACAGGGGGAGAGCACAGATACGCAGTATTTT.

The CDR3 region is CATSAGTDDRFF. Here the CDR3 DNA reads TGTGCCACCAGTGCCGGGACAGACGACCGGTTCTTC. The chain recombines TRBV24-1 with TRBJ2-1; 7 nucleotides match TRBD1. CDR1 KGHDR and CDR2 SFDVKD come from the germline V gene. V was clipped by 5 bases and J by 15 bases; unmatched bases: 9. The CDR3 consists of 12 residues.

J is TRBJ1-2 and V is TRBV30; TRBD1 might be the D (5 bases). Trimming left V 3 bases short and J 2 bases short, with 16 bases between. Germline loops: CDR1 GTSNPN, CDR2 SVGIG (reference sequence). The CDR3 contains 15 residues. CDR3 in amino acids: CAWRGWDVSNYGYTF. The CDR3, as DNA: TGTGCCTGGAGGGGCTGGGACGTCTCCAACTATGGCTACACCTTC.

V usage is TRBV19 and J usage is TRBJ2-3, with 10 bases matching TRBD2. The CDR3 runs to 14 residues. Germline CDR1 is LNHDA and CDR2 is SQIVND (reference sequence). V gave up 8 bases and J gave up 6 bases; unmatched junction bases: 8. Here the CDR3 reads CASRPLAGVDTQYF. Here the CDR3 DNA reads TGTGCCAGTCGACCTCTAGCGGGGGTGGATACGCAGTATTTT.

At least ten counts were recorded for this clonotype. This rearrangement joins TRBV5-5 to TRBJ2-3, with TRBD2 matching 8 bases. V was clipped by 4 bases and J by 6 bases; unmatched bases: 13. This CDR3 contains 16 residues. Per the germline V gene, CDR1 is SGHKS and CDR2 is YYEKEE (reference sequence). The CDR3 DNA follows: TGTGCCAGCAGCCCATTGGGACTAGTCTCATCCGATACGCAGTATTTT. Protein sequence: CASSPLGLVSSDTQYF.

This rearrangement joins TRBV13 to TRBJ2-7; the match to TRBD2 covers 9 bases. CDR3 length equals 14 residues. Germline V CDR1 and CDR2: PRHDT, FYEKMQ (reference sequence). With V trimmed by 6 bases and J by 4 bases, 7 bases remained unmatched. The CDR3 DNA reads as TGTGCCAGCAGTTCGAACAGCGGGGGGTACGAGCAGTACGTC. It codes for CASSSNSGGYEQYV.

V and J are TRBV11-2 and TRBJ1-1, with D unresolved. CDR1 SGHAT and CDR2 FQNNGV come from the germline V gene. The CDR3 loop spans 14 amino acids. Trimming left V 6 bases short and J 1 base short, with 12 bases between. This CDR3 reads CASRQTRTNTEAFF. The CDR3 coding sequence is TGTGCCAGCAGGCAAACGAGAACGAACACTGAAGCTTTCTTT.

In its sample, this clonotype was seen once. V usage is TRBV20-1 and J usage is TRBJ2-7; 9 positions match TRBD2. From germline, CDR1 is DFQATT and CDR2 SNEGSKA (reference sequence). V dropped 2 bases and J dropped 2; count of bases not matched to a gene: 7. The CDR3 runs to 15 residues. In nucleotides, the CDR3 is TGCAGTGCTAGATCCTCAAGCGGGGGGCCCTACGAGCAGTACTTC. This translates into CSARSSSGGPYEQYF.

This clonotype was seen at least ten times. This chain's CDR3 is CASSFGNEQFF. The CDR3 nucleotides read TGTGCCAGCAGTTTCGGGAATGAGCAGTTCTTC. The chain recombines TRBV12-3 or TRBV12-4 with TRBJ2-1; D gene unclear. The length of the CDR3 is 11 residues. V lost 3 bases, J lost 7 bases, and 4 bases lay in between.

A few counts support this clonotype. The chain has TRBV4-1 and TRBJ2-5; no reliable D call. V was shortened by 2 bases and J by 3 bases, with 19 bases between the two germline ends. The germline V gene has CDR1 MGHRA and CDR2 YSYEKL. The CDR3 spans 17 residues. The CDR3 region is CASSQTSLGPIKETQYF. The CDR3 DNA sequence: TGCGCCAGCAGCCAAACTTCTCTCGGGCCAATCAAAGAGACCCAGTACTTC.